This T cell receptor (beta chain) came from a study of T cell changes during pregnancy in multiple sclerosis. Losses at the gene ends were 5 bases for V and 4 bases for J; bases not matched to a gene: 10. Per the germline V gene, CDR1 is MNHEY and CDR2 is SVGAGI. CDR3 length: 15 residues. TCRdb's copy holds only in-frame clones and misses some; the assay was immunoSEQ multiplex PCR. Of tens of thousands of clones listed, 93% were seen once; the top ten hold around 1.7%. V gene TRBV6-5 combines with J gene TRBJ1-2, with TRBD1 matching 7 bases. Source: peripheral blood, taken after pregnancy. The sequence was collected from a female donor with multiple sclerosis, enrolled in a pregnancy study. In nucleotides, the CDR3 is TGTGCCAGCAGTCCCGAACAGGGGTCGGGCTATGGCTACACCTTC. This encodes CASSPEQGSGYGYTF.